This T cell receptor beta chain was sequenced during a study of cytomegalovirus exposure and HLA in healthy donors. Study-wide points: The investigators catalogued under 200 TCR beta chains as cytomegalovirus-associated. As immune exposure information, only CMV serostatus was available.

CDR3 length: 14 residues. Germline loops: CDR1 SGHRS, CDR2 YFSETQ. The V end was cut by 2 bases, the J end by 0 bases, with 6 bases between. PCR used 60 Vbeta primers and 13 Jbeta primers. Measured with immunoSEQ multiplex PCR; TCRdb has only the in-frame clones, and not every one. The sample records 190,000 or so clones, around 81% being singletons. This clone is a singleton in its sample. Its antigen remains unknown. Other DNA sequences in this specimen translate into the identical CDR3. The chain is built from TRBV5-1 and TRBJ1-3; perhaps TRBD1 as D (5 bases). This receptor was obtained from a woman aged 45-65 years in good health and CMV-seropositive. Sequencing input: PBMCs. Here the CDR3 DNA reads TGCGCCAGCAGCTTAGGGGCCTCTGGAAACACCATATATTTT. Translation gives CASSLGASGNTIYF. Supplemented by reference TRBV5-1 and TRBJ1-3, the full variable domain reads KAGVTQTPRYLIKTRGQQVTLSCSPISGHRSVSWYQQTPGQGLQFLFEYFSETQRNKGNFPGRFSGRQFSNSRSEMNVSTLELGDSALYLCASSLGASGNTIYFGEGSWLTVV.